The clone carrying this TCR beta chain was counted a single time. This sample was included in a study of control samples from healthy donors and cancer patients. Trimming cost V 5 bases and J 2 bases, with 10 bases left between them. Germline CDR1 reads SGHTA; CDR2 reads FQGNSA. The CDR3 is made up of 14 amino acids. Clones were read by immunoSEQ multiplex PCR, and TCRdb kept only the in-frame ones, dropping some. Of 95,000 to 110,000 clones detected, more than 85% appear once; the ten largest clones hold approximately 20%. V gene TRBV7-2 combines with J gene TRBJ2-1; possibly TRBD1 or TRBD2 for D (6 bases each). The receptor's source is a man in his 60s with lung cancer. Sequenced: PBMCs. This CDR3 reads CASSRGQTYNEQFF. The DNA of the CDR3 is TGTGCCAGCAGCCGGGGGCAGACCTACAATGAGCAGTTCTTC.